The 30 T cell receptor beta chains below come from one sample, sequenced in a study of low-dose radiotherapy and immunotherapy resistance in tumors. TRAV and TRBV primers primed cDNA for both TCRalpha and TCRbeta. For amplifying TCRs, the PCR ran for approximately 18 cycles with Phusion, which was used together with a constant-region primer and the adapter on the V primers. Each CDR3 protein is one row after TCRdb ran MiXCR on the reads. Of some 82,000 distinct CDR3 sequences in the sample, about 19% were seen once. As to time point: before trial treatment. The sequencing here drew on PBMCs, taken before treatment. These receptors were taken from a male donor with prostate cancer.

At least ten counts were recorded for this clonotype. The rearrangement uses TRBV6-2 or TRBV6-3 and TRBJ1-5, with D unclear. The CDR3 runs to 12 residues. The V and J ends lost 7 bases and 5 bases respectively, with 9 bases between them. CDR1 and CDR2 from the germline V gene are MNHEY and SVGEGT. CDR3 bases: TGTGCCAGCACCTCTGGAGATCAGCCCCAGCATTTT. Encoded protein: CASTSGDQPQHF.

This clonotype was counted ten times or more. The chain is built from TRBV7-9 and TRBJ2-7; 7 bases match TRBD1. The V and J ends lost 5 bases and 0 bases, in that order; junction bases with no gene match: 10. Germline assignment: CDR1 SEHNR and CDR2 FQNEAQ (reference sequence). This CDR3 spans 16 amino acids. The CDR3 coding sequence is TGTGCCAGCAGCCTAGAGACAGGGTTTAGCTCCTACGAGCAGTACTTC. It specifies CASSLETGFSSYEQYF.

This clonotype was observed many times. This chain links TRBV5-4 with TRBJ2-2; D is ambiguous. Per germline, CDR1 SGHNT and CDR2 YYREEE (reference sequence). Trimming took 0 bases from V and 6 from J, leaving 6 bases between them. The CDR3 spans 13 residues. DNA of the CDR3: TGTGCCAGCAGCTTGGGAGGAGCCGGGGAGCTGTTTTTT. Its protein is CASSLGGAGELFF.

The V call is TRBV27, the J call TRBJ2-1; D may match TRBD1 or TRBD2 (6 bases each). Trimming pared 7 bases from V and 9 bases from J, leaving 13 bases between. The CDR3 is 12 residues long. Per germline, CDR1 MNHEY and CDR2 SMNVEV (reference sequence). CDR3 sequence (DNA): TGTGCCAGCAATAGGGGGGCGGGTGAGCAGTTCTTC. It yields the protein CASNRGAGEQFF.

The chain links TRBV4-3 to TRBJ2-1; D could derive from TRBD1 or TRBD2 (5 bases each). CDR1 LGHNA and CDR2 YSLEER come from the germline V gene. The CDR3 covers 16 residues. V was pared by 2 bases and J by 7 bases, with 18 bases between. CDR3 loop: CASSQQPGPPWNEQFF. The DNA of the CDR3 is TGCGCCAGCAGCCAACAACCGGGACCCCCTTGGAATGAGCAGTTCTTC.

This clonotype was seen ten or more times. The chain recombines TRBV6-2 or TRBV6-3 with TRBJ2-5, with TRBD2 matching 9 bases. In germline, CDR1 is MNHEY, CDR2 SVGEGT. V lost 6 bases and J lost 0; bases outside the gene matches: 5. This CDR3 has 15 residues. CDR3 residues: CASRRLAVYQETQYF. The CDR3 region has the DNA TGTGCCAGCAGACGACTAGCGGTGTACCAAGAGACCCAGTACTTC.

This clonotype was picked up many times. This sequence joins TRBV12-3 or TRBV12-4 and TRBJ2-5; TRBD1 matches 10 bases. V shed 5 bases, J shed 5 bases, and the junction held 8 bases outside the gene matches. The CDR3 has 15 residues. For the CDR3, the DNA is TGTGCCAGCAGTGCCTCGACAGGGGGCCGGGAGACCCAGTACTTC. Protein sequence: CASSASTGGRETQYF.

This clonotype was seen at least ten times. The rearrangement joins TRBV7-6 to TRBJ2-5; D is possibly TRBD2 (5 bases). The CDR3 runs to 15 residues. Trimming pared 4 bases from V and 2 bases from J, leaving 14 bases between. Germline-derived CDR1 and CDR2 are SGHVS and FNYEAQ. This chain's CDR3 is CASSSKLGRQETQYF. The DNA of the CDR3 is TGTGCCAGCAGCTCAAAACTAGGTCGTCAAGAGACCCAGTACTTC.

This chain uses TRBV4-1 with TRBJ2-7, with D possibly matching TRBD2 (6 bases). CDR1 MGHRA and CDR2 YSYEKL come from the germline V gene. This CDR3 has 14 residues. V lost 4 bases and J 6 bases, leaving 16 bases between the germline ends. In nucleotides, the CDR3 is TGCGCCAGCAGCCCACAGACTAGTGTGGGCGAGCAGTACTTC. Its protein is CASSPQTSVGEQYF.

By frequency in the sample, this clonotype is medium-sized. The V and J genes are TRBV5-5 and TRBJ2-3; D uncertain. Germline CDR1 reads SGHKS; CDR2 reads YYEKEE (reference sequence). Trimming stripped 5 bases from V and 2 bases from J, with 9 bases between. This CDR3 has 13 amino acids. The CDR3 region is CASSLTPTDTQYF. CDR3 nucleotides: TGTGCCAGCAGTCTTACCCCCACAGATACGCAGTATTTT.

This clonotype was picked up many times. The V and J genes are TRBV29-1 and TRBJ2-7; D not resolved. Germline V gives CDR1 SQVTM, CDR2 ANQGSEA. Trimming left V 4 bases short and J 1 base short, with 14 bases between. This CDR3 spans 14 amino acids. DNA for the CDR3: TGCAGCGTTGTAAGTCCCAAAGGGTCCTACGAGCAGTACTTC. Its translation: CSVVSPKGSYEQYF.

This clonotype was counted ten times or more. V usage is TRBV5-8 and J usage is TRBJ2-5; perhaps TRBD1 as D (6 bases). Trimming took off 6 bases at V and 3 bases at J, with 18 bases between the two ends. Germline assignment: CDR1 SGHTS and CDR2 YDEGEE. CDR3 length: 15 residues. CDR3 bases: TGTGCCAGCAATTACCCGACAGGTGGCAAAGAGACCCAGTACTTC. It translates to CASNYPTGGKETQYF.

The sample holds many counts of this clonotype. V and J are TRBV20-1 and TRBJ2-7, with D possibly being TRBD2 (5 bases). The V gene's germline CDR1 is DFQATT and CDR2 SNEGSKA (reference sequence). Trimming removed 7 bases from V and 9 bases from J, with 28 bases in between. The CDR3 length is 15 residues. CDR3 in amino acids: CSVYDAAAQTKVQYF. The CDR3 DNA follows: TGCAGTGTCTATGATGCGGCAGCCCAGACTAAGGTGCAGTACTTC.

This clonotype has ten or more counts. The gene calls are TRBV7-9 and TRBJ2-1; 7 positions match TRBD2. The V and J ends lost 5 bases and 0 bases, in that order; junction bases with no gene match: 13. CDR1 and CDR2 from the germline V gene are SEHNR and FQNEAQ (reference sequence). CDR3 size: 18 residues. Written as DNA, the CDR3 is TGTGCCAGCAGCCCACCCAACGGACTAGTCCACTCCTACAATGAGCAGTTCTTC. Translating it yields CASSPPNGLVHSYNEQFF.

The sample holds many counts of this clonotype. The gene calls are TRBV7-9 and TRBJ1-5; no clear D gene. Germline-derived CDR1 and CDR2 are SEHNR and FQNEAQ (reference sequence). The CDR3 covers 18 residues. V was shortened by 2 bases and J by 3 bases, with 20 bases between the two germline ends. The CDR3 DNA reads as TGTGCCAGCAGCTTATCGTCAGTCCGGGCCGGCCCCAATCAGCCCCAGCATTTT. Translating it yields CASSLSSVRAGPNQPQHF.

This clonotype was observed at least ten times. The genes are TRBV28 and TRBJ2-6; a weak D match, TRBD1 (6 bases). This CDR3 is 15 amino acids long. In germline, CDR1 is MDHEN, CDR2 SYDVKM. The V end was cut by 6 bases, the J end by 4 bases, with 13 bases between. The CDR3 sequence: CASRDSPGGANVLTF. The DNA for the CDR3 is TGTGCCAGCAGGGACAGCCCGGGAGGGGCCAACGTCCTGACTTTC.

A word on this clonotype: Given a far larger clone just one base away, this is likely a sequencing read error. CDR3 sequence: CASSQAWRGNSYEQFF. CDR3 DNA sequence: TGTGCCAGCAGCCAAGCCTGGAGGGGGAACTCCTACGAGCAGTTCTTC. The V call is TRBV14, the J call TRBJ2-1; D assignment may be TRBD1 or TRBD2 (6 bases each). CDR3 length equals 16 residues. V dropped 1 base and J dropped 10 bases, with 20 bases sitting between them. Germline CDR1 and CDR2: SGHDN and FVKESK.

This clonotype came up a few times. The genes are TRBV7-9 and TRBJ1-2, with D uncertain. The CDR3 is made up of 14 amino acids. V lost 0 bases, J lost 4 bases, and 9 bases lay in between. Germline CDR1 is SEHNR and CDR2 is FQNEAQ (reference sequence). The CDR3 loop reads CASSLASQPYGYTF. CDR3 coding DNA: TGTGCCAGCAGCTTAGCCTCTCAACCCTATGGCTACACCTTC.

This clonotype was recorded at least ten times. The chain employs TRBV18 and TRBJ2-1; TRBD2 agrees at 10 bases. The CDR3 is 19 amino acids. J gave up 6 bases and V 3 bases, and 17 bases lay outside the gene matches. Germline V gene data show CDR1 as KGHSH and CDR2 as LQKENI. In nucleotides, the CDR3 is TGTGCCAGCTCACCGATCGAGCGGGAGGGCCTATACTCTAGCAATGAGCAGTTCTTC. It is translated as CASSPIEREGLYSSNEQFF.

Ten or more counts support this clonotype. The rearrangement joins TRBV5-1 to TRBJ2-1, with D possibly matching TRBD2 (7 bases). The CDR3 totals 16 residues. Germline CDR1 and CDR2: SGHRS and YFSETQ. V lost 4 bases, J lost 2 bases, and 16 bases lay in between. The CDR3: CASSAQRGQAYNEQFF. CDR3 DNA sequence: TGCGCCAGCAGCGCTCAGCGGGGACAAGCCTACAATGAGCAGTTCTTC.

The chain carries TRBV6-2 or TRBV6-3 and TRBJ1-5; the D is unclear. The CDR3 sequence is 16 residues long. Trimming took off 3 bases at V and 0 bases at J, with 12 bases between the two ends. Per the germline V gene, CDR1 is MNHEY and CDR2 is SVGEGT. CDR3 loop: CASSYSGLSSNQPQHF. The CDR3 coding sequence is TGTGCCAGCAGTTATTCAGGTTTAAGTAGCAATCAGCCCCAGCATTTT.

The CDR3 DNA is TGTGCCAGTGGGCCGAGACACCCATCCTACGAGCAGTTCTTC. Its protein is CASGPRHPSYEQFF. The J gene is TRBJ2-1, the V gene TRBV25-1; D is undetermined. The CDR3 has 14 amino acids. The V gene's germline CDR1 is MGHDK and CDR2 SYGVNS. V was cut by 9 bases and J by 10 bases, with 22 bases left in between.

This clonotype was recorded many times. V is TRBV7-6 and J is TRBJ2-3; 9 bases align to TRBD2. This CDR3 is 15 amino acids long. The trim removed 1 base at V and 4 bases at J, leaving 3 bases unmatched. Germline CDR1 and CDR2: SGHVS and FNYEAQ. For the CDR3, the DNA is TGTGCCAGCAGCTTAGGGCTAGCGGGACCAGATACGCAGTATTTT. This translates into CASSLGLAGPDTQYF.

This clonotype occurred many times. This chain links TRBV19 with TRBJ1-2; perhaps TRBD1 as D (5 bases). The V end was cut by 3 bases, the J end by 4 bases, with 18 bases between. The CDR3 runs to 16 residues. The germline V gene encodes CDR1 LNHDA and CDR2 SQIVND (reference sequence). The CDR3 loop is CASSISQGGTIYGYTF. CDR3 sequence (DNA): TGTGCCAGTAGTATCTCTCAGGGAGGTACTATCTATGGCTACACCTTC.

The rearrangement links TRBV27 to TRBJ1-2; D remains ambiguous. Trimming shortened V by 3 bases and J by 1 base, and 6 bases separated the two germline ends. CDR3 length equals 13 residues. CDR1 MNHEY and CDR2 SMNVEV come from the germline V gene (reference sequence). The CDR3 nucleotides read TGTGCCAGCAGTTTGCGGGGTAACTATGGCTACACCTTC. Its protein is CASSLRGNYGYTF.

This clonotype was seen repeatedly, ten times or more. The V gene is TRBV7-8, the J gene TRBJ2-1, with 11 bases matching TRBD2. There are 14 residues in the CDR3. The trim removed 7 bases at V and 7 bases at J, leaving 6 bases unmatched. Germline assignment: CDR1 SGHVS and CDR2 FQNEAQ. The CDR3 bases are TGTGCCAGCAACCAGGGACTAGCGGAGAATGAGCAGTTCTTC. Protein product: CASNQGLAENEQFF.

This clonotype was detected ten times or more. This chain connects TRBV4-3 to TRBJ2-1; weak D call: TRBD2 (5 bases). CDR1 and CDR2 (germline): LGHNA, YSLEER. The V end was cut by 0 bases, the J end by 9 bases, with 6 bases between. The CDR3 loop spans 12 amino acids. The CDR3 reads CASSQDEGEQFF. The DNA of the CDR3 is TGCGCCAGCAGCCAAGACGAGGGTGAGCAGTTCTTC.

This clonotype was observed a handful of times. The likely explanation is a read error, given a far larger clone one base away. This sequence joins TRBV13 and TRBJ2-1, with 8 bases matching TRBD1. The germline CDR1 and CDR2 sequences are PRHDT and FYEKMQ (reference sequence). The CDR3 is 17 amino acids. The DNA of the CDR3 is TGTGCCATCAGCTCCCCGGTAGGACAGGGAGGATACAATGAGCAGTTCTTC. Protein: CAISSPVGQGGYNEQFF.

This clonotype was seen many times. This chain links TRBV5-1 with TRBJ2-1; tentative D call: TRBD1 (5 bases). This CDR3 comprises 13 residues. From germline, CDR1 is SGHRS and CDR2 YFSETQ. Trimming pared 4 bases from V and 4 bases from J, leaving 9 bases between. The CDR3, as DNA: TGCGCCAGCAGCGTCCAGGGTTACAATGAGCAGTTCTTC. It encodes CASSVQGYNEQFF.

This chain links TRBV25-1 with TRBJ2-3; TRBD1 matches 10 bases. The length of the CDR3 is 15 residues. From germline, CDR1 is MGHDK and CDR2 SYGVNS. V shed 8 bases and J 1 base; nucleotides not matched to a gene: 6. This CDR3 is CASGRQGAGTDTQYF. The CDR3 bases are TGTGCCAGCGGTCGACAGGGGGCAGGCACAGATACGCAGTATTTT.